This section outlines one TCR beta chain sequence together with its context. The data derive from a study of shared clonotypes between healthy human individuals. Some clones are missing from TCRdb's copy, which holds only in-frame ones; the method was immunoSEQ multiplex PCR. The sample has around 2.3 million clones, approximately 95% seen once. Among the donors, all were Caucasian adults who lived in Nashville, Tennessee. The CDR3 runs 12 residues. V dropped 3 bases and J dropped 2 bases, with 7 bases sitting between them. CDR1 is SQVTM and CDR2 is ANQGSEA in the germline V gene. The sequence was collected from a man aged 18 to 29 in good health. The sequenced sample was naive CD4+ T cells sorted from blood. Documented subset: CD45RA+ positively selected. The chain uses TRBV29-1 and TRBJ1-2; D not certain. The CDR3 DNA follows: TGCAGCGTTGATAGGGCCAACTATGGCTACACCTTC. Amino acids: CSVDRANYGYTF. Drawing the rest from reference TRBV29-1 and TRBJ1-2, the complete variable domain is SAVISQKPSRDICQRGTSLTIQCQVDSQVTMMFWYRQQPGQSLTLIATANQGSEATYESGFVIDKFPISRPNLTFSTLTVSNMSPEDSSIYLCSVDRANYGYTFGSGTRLTVV.